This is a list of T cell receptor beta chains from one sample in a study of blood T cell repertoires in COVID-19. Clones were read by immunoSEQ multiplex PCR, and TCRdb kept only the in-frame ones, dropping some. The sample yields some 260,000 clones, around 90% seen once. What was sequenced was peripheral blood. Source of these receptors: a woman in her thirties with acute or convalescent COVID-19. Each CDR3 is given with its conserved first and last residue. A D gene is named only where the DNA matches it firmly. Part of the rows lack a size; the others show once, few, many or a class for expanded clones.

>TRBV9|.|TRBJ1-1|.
TGTGCCAGCAGCGTAGCGGTCGGGAACACTGAAGCTTTCTTT
CASSVAVGNTEAFF
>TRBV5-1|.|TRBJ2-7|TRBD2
TGCGCCAGCAGCTTGGCTCTAGCGGGGCACTACGAGCAGTACTTC
CASSLALAGHYEQYF
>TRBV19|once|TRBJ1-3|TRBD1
TGTGCCAGTAGTATCTATCGGGACAGGGGTACTAGAAACACCATATATTTT
CASSIYRDRGTRNTIYF
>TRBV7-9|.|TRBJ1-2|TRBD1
TGTGCCAGCAGCTCGGGACAGAACTATGGCTACACCTTC
CASSSGQNYGYTF
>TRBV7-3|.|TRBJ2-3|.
TGTGCCAGCAGCTTATTTGGGGGACTCACAGATACGCAGTATTTT
CASSLFGGLTDTQYF
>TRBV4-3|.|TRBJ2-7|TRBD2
TGCGCCAGCAGCCAAGAAACGGTCAAACCCGGGACGCACACTAGCGGGAGGCACGAGCAGTACTTC
CASSQETVKPGTHTSGRHEQYF
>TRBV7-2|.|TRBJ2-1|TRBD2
TGTGCCAGCAGCGGCGGCGGGCTAGCGGGAGTTGAGCAGTTCTTC
CASSGGGLAGVEQFF
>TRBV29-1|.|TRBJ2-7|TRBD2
TGCAGCGTTGTCGGGGGGGGGACTAGCGGGAGTTCCCACGAGCAGTACTTC
CSVVGGGTSGSSHEQYF
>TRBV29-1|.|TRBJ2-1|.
TGCAGCGTTAACGCATTGAGGAATGAGCAGTTCTTC
CSVNALRNEQFF
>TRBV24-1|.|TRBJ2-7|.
TGTGCCACCAGTGCAGGGGCCTACGAGCAGTACTTC
CATSAGAYEQYF
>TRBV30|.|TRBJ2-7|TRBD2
TGTGCCTGGGGGGGACTAGCGGACTACGAGCAGTACTTC
CAWGGLADYEQYF
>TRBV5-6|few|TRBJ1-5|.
TGTGCCAGCAGCTCCCTCGGCAATCAGCCCCAGCATTTT
CASSSLGNQPQHF
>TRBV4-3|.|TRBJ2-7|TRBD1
TGCGCCAGCAGGCAGGGGGCAAGTACGGGGGAGCAGTACTTC
CASRQGASTGEQYF
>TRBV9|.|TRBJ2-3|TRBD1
TGTGCCAGCAGCGATGGGACAGATTTCACAGATACGCAGTATTTT
CASSDGTDFTDTQYF
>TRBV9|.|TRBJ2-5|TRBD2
TGTGCCAGCAGCGTGCTCCCCGGGACTAGGACTACGCAAGAGACCCAGTACTTC
CASSVLPGTRTTQETQYF
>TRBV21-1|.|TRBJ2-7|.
TGTGCCAGCAGCAGGGACAGGGCGGAGGTCGAGCAGTACTTC
CASSRDRAEVEQYF
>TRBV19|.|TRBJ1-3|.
TGTGCCAGTAGCTATTTCCGCGGCTCCTCTGGAAACACCATATATTTT
CASSYFRGSSGNTIYF
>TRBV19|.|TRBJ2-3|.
TGTGCCAGTAAACCCGACTACACAGATACGCAGTATTTT
CASKPDYTDTQYF
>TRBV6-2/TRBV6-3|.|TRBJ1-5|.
TGTGCCAGCAGTTACTCGAGGGGGGGCGCAGGAAAACCCCAGCATTTT
CASSYSRGGAGKPQHF
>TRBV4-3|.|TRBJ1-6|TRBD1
TGCGCCAGCAGCCCCAGACAGGGGATGCTTTCACCCCTCCACTTT
CASSPRQGMLSPLHF
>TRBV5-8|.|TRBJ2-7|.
TGTGCCAGCAGCTTGGGCGCGGGCTACGAGCAGTACTTC
CASSLGAGYEQYF
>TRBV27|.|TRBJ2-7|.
TGTGCCAGCAGTTTATCTGACAGGTTCTACGAGCAGTACTTC
CASSLSDRFYEQYF
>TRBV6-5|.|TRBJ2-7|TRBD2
TGTGCCAGCAGTACTAGCGGGAGCGGGGAGCAGTACTTC
CASSTSGSGEQYF
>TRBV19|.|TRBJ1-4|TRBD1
TGTGCCAGTAGAGACAGGGACGGTAAAAATGAAAAACTGTTTTTT
CASRDRDGKNEKLFF
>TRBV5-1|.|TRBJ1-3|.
TGCGCCAGCAGCTTCCAGGGGAACGGAAACACCATATATTTT
CASSFQGNGNTIYF
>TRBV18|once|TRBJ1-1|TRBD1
TGTGCCAGCTCACGAAGGGACAGTGCTGAAGCTTTCTTT
CASSRRDSAEAFF
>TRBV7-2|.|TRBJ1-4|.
TGTGCCAGCAGCTTAGAAGGGGGATCCAATGAAAAACTGTTTTTT
CASSLEGGSNEKLFF
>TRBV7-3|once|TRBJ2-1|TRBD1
TGTGCCAGCAGCTTAGTAGGGCAGGGGGCGGGCAATGAGCAGTTCTTC
CASSLVGQGAGNEQFF